This is a list of T cell receptor beta chains from one sample in a study of response to subunit inactivated influenza vaccine. TCRdb redid the calling of the RT-PCR reads with MiXCR, one entry per CDR3 protein. The table includes about 540,000 distinct CDR3 sequences, around 15% detected once. Here the sequenced sample was PBMCs from blood, taken 11 to 12 days after vaccination. All receptors come from a man aged 50 to 60 who received an inactivated influenza vaccine. CDR3s include the opening cysteine and the closing phenylalanine or tryptophan. A D gene is named only where the DNA matches it firmly. Clone size appears in some rows only: once, few, many, or a class for an expanded clone.

v_gene	j_gene	len	abundance	d_gene	CDR3aa	CDR3nt
TRBV12-3/TRBV12-4	TRBJ1-6	13	.	.	CASRVYYNSPLHF	TGTGCCAGCAGGGTCTACTATAATTCACCCCTCCACTTT
TRBV7-2	TRBJ1-5	16	few	.	CASSNTGRGVNQPQHF	TGTGCCAGCAGTAATACAGGGAGAGGGGTCAATCAGCCCCAGCATTTT
TRBV5-5	TRBJ2-3	17	.	.	CASSLGTDLRSTDTQYF	TGTGCCAGCAGCTTGGGGACAGACCTTCGAAGCACAGATACGCAGTATTTT
TRBV5-1	TRBJ2-3	15	.	.	CASSSTQGLWDTQYF	TGCGCCAGCAGCTCGACCCAGGGGCTTTGGGATACGCAGTATTTT
TRBV6-1	TRBJ2-1	16	few	TRBD2	CASRKLAGVGDNEQFF	TGTGCCAGCAGAAAACTAGCGGGAGTTGGGGACAATGAGCAGTTCTTC
TRBV9	TRBJ2-3	15	few	.	CASSVAGSLTDTQYF	TGTGCCAGCAGCGTAGCAGGGTCCCTCACAGATACGCAGTATTTT
TRBV6-1	TRBJ1-1	15	few	TRBD1	CASRTTGTGGPEAFF	TGTGCCAGCAGAACCACCGGGACAGGGGGCCCTGAAGCTTTCTTT
TRBV4-1	TRBJ1-3	15	many	.	CASSQDGNSGNTIYF	TGCGCCAGCAGCCAAGACGGTAACTCTGGAAACACCATATATTTT
TRBV6-5	TRBJ1-2	15	many	.	CASSYSWQAVGGYTF	TGTGCCAGCAGTTACTCGTGGCAGGCAGTCGGTGGCTACACCTTC
TRBV20-1	TRBJ1-5	14	.	.	CSARWDKGNQPQHF	TGCAGTGCTAGATGGGACAAGGGCAATCAGCCCCAGCATTTT
TRBV10-2	TRBJ2-7	12	.	.	CASSDAAYEQYF	TGCGCCAGCAGTGACGCAGCCTACGAGCAGTACTTC
TRBV18	TRBJ2-7	18	.	.	CASSLYRDSHKEYYEQYF	TGTGCCAGCTCACTCTACCGGGACTCCCATAAAGAATACTACGAGCAGTACTTC
TRBV4-1	TRBJ1-2	15	few	TRBD1	CASSPQWGQDYGYTF	TGCGCCAGCAGCCCTCAGTGGGGACAGGATTATGGCTACACCTTC
TRBV29-1	TRBJ1-5	13	.	.	CSVGGNSNQPQHF	TGCAGCGTTGGGGGAAATAGCAATCAGCCCCAGCATTTT
TRBV4-2	TRBJ2-3	17	few	TRBD2	CASSLILGAGGTDTQYF	TGTGCCAGCAGCCTGATTTTAGGTGCGGGGGGCACAGATACGCAGTATTTT
TRBV3-1	TRBJ2-1	14	few	.	CASSQSGPRNEQFF	TGTGCCAGCAGCCAATCAGGACCCAGGAATGAGCAGTTCTTC
TRBV6-6	TRBJ2-7	11	few	.	CASSPEGEQYF	TGTGCCAGCAGCCCCGAAGGGGAGCAGTACTTC
TRBV9	TRBJ2-5	14	.	.	CASSVAPSQETQYF	TGTGCCAGCAGCGTAGCCCCCTCACAAGAGACCCAGTACTTC
TRBV7-8	TRBJ2-4	12	.	TRBD1	CASSTGTGLLYF	TGTGCCAGCAGCACGGGGACAGGACTTCTGTACTTC
TRBV7-2	TRBJ1-6	12	few	.	CASSPRYRNLHF	TGTGCCAGCAGCCCCAGATACAGGAACCTCCACTTT
TRBV2	TRBJ2-7	11	.	.	CASSEVEEQYF	TGTGCCAGCAGTGAAGTAGAGGAGCAGTACTTC
TRBV20-1	TRBJ2-3	16	.	TRBD2	CSARPPSGGPSDTQYF	TGCAGTGCTAGGCCCCCCAGCGGGGGGCCGTCAGATACGCAGTATTTT
TRBV5-1	TRBJ2-5	13	few	TRBD1	CASGTAQGETQYF	TGCGCCAGCGGGACAGCCCAAGGAGAGACCCAGTACTTC
TRBV3-1	TRBJ1-2	13	few	.	CASSQMGSSGYTF	TGTGCCAGCAGCCAGATGGGATCCTCTGGCTACACCTTC
TRBV4-2	TRBJ1-1	16	.	.	CASSQGPGLGYTEAFF	TGTGCCAGCAGCCAAGGGCCCGGACTCGGGTACACTGAAGCTTTCTTT
TRBV7-2	TRBJ2-7	11	.	.	CASSLNAEQYF	TGTGCCAGCAGCTTAAATGCCGAGCAGTACTTC
TRBV11-3	TRBJ2-7	13	.	TRBD1	CASSLTGSHEQYF	TGTGCCAGCAGCCTGACAGGGAGCCACGAGCAGTACTTC
TRBV10-2	TRBJ2-1	10	.	.	CASGWNEQFF	TGCGCCAGCGGGTGGAATGAGCAGTTCTTC
TRBV12-3/TRBV12-4	TRBJ2-1	17	.	TRBD2	CASSLSFPAGGGNEQFF	TGTGCCAGCAGTTTAAGTTTTCCAGCGGGAGGCGGCAATGAGCAGTTCTTC
TRBV5-1	TRBJ2-2	15	many	TRBD1	CASSQTGDNTGELFF	TGCGCCAGCAGCCAGACAGGGGATAACACCGGGGAGCTGTTTTTT
TRBV20-1	TRBJ1-5	13	few	.	CSASPGGGKPQHF	TGCAGTGCTAGTCCCGGGGGGGGGAAACCCCAGCATTTT
TRBV4-2	TRBJ2-1	16	.	TRBD2	CASSQRFSGSLNEQFF	TGTGCCAGCAGCCAAAGGTTTAGCGGGAGTCTTAATGAGCAGTTCTTC
TRBV6-1	TRBJ1-4	14	.	.	CASSGRDPNEKLFF	TGTGCCAGCAGTGGCCGGGACCCCAATGAAAAACTGTTTTTT
TRBV12-3/TRBV12-4	TRBJ1-4	15	few	.	CASSLNGQLNEKLFF	TGTGCCAGCAGTTTAAATGGGCAGCTTAATGAAAAACTGTTTTTT
TRBV9	TRBJ2-1	14	.	TRBD2	CASSVQGLAGEQFF	TGTGCCAGCAGCGTACAGGGACTAGCGGGTGAGCAGTTCTTC
TRBV14	TRBJ2-1	13	.	.	CASSQYESSEQFF	TGTGCCAGCAGCCAATACGAGAGCAGTGAGCAGTTCTTC
TRBV5-1	TRBJ1-2	14	.	.	CASSPAGTDYGYTF	TGCGCCAGCAGCCCGGCCGGGACGGACTATGGCTACACCTTC
TRBV12-3/TRBV12-4	TRBJ1-1	12	.	.	CASSLRGGRAFF	TGTGCCAGCAGTTTAAGGGGGGGACGTGCTTTCTTT
TRBV20-1	TRBJ2-5	12	.	.	CSATRVRETQYF	TGCAGTGCTACGAGGGTCCGGGAGACCCAGTACTTC
TRBV7-8	TRBJ2-1	16	.	.	CASSILDTVGGNEQFF	TGTGCCAGCAGCATACTCGACACCGTGGGCGGCAATGAGCAGTTCTTC
TRBV3-1	TRBJ2-5	14	.	.	CASSQGTYQETQYF	TGTGCCAGCAGCCAAGGGACTTACCAAGAGACCCAGTACTTC
TRBV10-3	TRBJ1-2	14	few	.	CAIRADFKGVGYTF	TGTGCCATCAGGGCGGACTTTAAGGGAGTAGGCTACACCTTC
TRBV20-1	TRBJ2-5	15	many	TRBD1	CSARSGTGDRETQYF	TGCAGTGCTAGATCGGGGACAGGGGATAGAGAGACCCAGTACTTC
TRBV10-2	TRBJ2-1	15	few	.	CASSEKRGGSNEQFF	TGCGCCAGCAGTGAGAAGAGGGGGGGCTCCAATGAGCAGTTCTTC
TRBV2	TRBJ2-3	15	.	TRBD1	CASKSRGLGADTQYF	TGTGCCAGCAAATCCAGGGGGTTGGGCGCAGATACGCAGTATTTT
TRBV28	TRBJ2-7	15	.	.	CASSFGVGSSYEQYF	TGTGCCAGCAGTTTTGGGGTGGGGAGCTCCTACGAGCAGTACTTC
TRBV11-1	TRBJ2-2	20	few	TRBD2	CASSLGFVWLAGAETGELFF	TGTGCCAGCAGCTTAGGCTTCGTGTGGCTAGCGGGGGCGGAGACCGGGGAGCTGTTTTTT
TRBV12-3/TRBV12-4	TRBJ2-1	15	.	.	CASTTSGTSHNEQFF	TGTGCCAGCACCACTTCCGGGACTTCTCACAATGAGCAGTTCTTC
TRBV18	TRBJ2-7	14	few	.	CASSPPSGQAEQYF	TGTGCCAGCTCACCACCATCAGGGCAAGCCGAGCAGTACTTC
TRBV3-1	TRBJ1-1	14	few	.	CASSLTGLGTEAFF	TGTGCCAGCAGCCTTACAGGGTTAGGGACTGAAGCTTTCTTT
TRBV7-9	TRBJ2-7	12	.	.	CASSPDPWEQYF	TGTGCCAGCAGCCCCGACCCATGGGAGCAGTACTTC
TRBV12-3/TRBV12-4	TRBJ2-5	15	few	TRBD2	CASSFGGGALETQYF	TGTGCCAGCAGTTTCGGCGGGGGGGCCTTAGAGACCCAGTACTTC
TRBV20-1	TRBJ2-3	16	.	TRBD2	CSARTGTSASTDTQYF	TGCAGTGCTAGGACTGGGACTAGCGCTAGCACAGATACGCAGTATTTT